This T cell receptor beta chain was sequenced during a study of blood T cell repertoires in COVID-19. Overall study context: Donors in the United States, Italy and Spain gave samples during acute or convalescent COVID-19. The analysed material was cDNA or gDNA that came from T cells, B-cell-depleted T cells, or PBMCs.

As handled by the study authors: Reference gene primer amplification gave estimated nucleated cell counts. TCRdb's copy holds only in-frame clones and misses some; the assay was immunoSEQ multiplex PCR. V, J and clone size derive from that table, while D and trimming were established from the DNA sequence. The sample records under 400,000 clones, about 87% being singletons. While infection was still active, Seattle patients were enrolled and then followed longitudinally. On this clone: The same CDR3 arises from other DNA sequences in this sample as well.

The CDR3 covers 13 residues. Losses at the gene ends were 2 bases for V and 8 bases for J; bases not matched to a gene: 1. Germline-derived CDR1 and CDR2 are SGDLS and YYNGEE. Sequences were obtained from peripheral blood. This clonotype was obtained from a woman under 40 with COVID-19, enrolled during active disease. The chain joins TRBV9 to TRBJ1-6; 7 bases match TRBD1. CDR3 protein: CASSVQGDSPLHF. The CDR3 bases are TGTGCCAGCAGCGTCCAGGGGGATTCACCCCTCCACTTT.